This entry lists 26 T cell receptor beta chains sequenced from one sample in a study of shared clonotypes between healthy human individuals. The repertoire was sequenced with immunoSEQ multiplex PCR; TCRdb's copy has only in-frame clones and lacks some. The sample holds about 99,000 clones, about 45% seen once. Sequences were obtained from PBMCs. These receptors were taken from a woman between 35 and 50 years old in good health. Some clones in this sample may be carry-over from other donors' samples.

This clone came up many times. The CDR3 spells CASSPAGQYRVHEQYF. CDR3 nucleotides: TGTGCCAGCAGCCCGGCGGGCCAATACAGGGTACACGAGCAGTACTTC. The rearrangement uses TRBV7-2 and TRBJ2-7; possibly TRBD1 for D (6 bases). Germline values: CDR1 SGHTA, CDR2 FQGNSA. This CDR3 contains 16 residues. V dropped 5 bases and J dropped 5 bases, with 22 bases sitting between them.

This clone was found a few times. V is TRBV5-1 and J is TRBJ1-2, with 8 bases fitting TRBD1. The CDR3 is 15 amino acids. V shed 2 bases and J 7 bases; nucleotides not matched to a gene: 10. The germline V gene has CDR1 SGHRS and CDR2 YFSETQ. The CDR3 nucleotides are TGCGCCAGCAGCTTCCCCGGGACAGGCGGTTCTGGCTACACCTTC. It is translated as CASSFPGTGGSGYTF.

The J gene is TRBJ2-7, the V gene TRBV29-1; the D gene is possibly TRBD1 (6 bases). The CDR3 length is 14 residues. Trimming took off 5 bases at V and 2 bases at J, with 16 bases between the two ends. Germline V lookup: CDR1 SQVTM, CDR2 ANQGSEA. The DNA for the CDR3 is TGCAGCGTTAATTCGAGGGACAAAGCCTACGAGCAGTACTTC. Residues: CSVNSRDKAYEQYF.

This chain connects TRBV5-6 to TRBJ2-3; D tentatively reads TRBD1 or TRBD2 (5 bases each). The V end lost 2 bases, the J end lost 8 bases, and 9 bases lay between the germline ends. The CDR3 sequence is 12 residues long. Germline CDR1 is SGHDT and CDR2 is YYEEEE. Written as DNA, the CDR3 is TGTGCCAGCAGCTTTGGGGGTGCTACGCAGTATTTT. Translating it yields CASSFGGATQYF.

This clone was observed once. The CDR3 DNA follows: TGTGCCAGCAGTTTCCCGACTAGCGGGATCCTCACAGATACGCAGTATTTT. It is translated as CASSFPTSGILTDTQYF. This chain links TRBV28 with TRBJ2-3; 11 nucleotides line up with TRBD2. CDR1 is MDHEN and CDR2 is SYDVKM in the germline V gene. J was trimmed by 2 bases and V by 3 bases; bases with no gene match: 7. The CDR3 sequence is 17 residues long.

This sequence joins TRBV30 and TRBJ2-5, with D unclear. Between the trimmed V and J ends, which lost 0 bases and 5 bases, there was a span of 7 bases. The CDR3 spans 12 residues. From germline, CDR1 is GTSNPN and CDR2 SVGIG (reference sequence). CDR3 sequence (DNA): TGTGCCTGGAGTGTAAATCGGGAGACCCAGTACTTC. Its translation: CAWSVNRETQYF.

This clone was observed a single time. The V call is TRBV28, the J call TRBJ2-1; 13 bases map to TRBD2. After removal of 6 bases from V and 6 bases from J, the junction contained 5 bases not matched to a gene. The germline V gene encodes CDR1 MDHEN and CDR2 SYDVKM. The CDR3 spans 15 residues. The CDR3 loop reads CASSPGTSGTNEQFF. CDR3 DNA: TGTGCCAGCAGCCCGGGGACTAGCGGGACCAATGAGCAGTTCTTC.

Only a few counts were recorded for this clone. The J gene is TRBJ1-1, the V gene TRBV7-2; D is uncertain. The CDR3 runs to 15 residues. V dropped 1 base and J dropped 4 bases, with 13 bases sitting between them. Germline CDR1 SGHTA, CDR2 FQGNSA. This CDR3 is CASSLGRQFSTEAFF. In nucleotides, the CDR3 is TGTGCCAGCAGCTTAGGAAGGCAGTTTAGCACTGAAGCTTTCTTT.

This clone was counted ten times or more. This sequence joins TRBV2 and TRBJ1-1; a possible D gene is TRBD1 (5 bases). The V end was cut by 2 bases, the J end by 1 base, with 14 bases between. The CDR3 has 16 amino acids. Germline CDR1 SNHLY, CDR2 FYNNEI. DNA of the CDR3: TGTGCCAGCAGTGAATTAGGGGTAGAGAGGAACACTGAAGCTTTCTTT. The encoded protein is CASSELGVERNTEAFF.

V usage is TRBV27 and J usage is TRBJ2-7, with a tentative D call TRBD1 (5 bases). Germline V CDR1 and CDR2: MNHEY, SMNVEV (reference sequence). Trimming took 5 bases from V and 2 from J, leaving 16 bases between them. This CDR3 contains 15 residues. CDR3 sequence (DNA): TGTGCCAGCAGTACGTCCAGGGAAATACCCTACGAGCAGTACTTC. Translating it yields CASSTSREIPYEQYF.

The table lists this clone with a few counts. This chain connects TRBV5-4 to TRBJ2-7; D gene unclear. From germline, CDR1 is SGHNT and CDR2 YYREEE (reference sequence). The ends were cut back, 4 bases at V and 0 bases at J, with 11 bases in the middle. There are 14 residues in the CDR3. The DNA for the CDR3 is TGTGCCAGCAGCCTCGCCTCGAGCTCCTACGAGCAGTACTTC. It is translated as CASSLASSSYEQYF.

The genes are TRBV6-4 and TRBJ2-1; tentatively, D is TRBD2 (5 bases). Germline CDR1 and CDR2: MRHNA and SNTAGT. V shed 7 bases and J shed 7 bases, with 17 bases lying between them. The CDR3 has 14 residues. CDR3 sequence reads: CASKPDRELNEQFF. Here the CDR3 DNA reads TGTGCCAGCAAACCGGATCGGGAACTAAATGAGCAGTTCTTC.

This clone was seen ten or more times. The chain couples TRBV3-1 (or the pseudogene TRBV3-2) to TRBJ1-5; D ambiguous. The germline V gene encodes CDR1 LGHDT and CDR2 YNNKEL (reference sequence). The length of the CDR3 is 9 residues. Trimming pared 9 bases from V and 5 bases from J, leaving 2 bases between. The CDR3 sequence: CARDQPQHF. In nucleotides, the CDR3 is TGTGCCAGGGATCAGCCCCAGCATTTT.

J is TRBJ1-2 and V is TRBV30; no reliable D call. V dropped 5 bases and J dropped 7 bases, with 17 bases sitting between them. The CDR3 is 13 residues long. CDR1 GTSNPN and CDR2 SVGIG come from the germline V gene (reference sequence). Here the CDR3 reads CAWPPDGVCGYTF. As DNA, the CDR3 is TGTGCCTGGCCCCCCGACGGGGTTTGTGGCTACACCTTC.

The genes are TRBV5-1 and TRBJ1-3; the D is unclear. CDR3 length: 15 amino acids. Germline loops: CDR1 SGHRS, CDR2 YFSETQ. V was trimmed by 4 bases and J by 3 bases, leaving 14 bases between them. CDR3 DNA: TGCGCCAGCAGCCTATCGAATTCGGGTGGAAACACCATATATTTT. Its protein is CASSLSNSGGNTIYF.

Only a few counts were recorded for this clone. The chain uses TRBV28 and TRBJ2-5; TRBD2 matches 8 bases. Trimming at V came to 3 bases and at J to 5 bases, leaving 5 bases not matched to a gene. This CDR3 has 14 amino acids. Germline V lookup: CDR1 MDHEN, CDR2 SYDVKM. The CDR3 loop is CASSFPGRVETQYF. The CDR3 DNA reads TGTGCCAGCAGTTTCCCCGGGAGGGTGGAGACCCAGTACTTC. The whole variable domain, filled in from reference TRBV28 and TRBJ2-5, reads DVKVTQSSRYLVKRTGEKVFLECVQDMDHENMFWYRQDPGLGLRLIYFSYDVKMKEKGDIPEGYSVSREKKERFSLILESASTNQTSMYLCASSFPGRVETQYFGPGTRLLVL.

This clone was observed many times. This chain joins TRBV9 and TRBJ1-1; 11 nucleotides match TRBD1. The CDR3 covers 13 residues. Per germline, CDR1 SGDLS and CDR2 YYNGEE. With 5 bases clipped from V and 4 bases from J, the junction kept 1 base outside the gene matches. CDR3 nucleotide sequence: TGTGCCAGCAGGGGACAGGGGGGCACTGAAGCTTTCTTT. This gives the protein CASRGQGGTEAFF.

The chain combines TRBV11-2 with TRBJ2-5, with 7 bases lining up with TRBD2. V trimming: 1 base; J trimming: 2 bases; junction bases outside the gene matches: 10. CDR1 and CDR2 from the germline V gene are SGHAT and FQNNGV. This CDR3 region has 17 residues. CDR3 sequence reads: CASSLGAGLAVQETQYF. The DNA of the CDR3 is TGTGCCAGCAGCTTAGGAGCGGGCCTAGCGGTACAAGAGACCCAGTACTTC.

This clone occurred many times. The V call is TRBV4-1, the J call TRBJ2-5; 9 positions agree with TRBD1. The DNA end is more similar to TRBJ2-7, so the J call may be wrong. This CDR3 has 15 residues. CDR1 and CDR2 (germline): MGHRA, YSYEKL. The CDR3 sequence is CASSQGTGASYEQYF. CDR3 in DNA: TGCGCCAGCAGCCAAGGGACAGGGGCCTCCTACGAGCAGTACTTC.

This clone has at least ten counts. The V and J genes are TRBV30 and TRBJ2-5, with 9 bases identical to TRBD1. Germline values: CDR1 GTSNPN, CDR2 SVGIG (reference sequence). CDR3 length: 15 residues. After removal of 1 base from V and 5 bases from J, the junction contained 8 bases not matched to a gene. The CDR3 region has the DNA TGTGCCTGGAGTGGGGGGACAGGGCCTGGGGAGACCCAGTACTTC. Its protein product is CAWSGGTGPGETQYF.

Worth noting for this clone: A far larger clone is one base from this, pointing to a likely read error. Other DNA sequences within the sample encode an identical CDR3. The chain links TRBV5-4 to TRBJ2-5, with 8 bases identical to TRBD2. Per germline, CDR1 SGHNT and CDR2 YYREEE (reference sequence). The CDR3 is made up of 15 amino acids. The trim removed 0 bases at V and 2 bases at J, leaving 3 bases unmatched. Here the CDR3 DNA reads TGTGCCAGCAGCTTGGATAGCGGGAATCAAGAGACCCAGTACTTC. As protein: CASSLDSGNQETQYF.

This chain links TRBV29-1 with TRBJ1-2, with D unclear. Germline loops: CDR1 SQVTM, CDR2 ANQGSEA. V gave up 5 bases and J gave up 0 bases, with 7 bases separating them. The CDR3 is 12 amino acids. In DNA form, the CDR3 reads TGCAGCGTTATTTTCTCTAACTATGGCTACACCTTC. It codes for CSVIFSNYGYTF. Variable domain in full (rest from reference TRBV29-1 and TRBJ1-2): SAVISQKPSRDICQRGTSLTIQCQVDSQVTMMFWYRQQPGQSLTLIATANQGSEATYESGFVIDKFPISRPNLTFSTLTVSNMSPEDSSIYLCSVIFSNYGYTFGSGTRLTVV.

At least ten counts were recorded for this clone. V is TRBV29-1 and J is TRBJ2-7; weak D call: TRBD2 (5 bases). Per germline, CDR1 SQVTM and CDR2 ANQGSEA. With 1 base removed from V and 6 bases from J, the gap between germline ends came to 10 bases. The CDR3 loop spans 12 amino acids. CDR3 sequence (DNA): TGCAGCGTTGAAGTCGCTAGCCGCGAGCAGTACTTC. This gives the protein CSVEVASREQYF.

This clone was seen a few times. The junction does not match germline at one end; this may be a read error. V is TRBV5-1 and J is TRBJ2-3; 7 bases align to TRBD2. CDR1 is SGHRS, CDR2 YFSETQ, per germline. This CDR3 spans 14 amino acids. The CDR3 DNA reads TGCGCCAGCAGCTCCGGGACTACGTCCGATATGCAGTATTTT. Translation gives CASSSGTTSDMQYF. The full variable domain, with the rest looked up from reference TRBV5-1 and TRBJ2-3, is KAGVTQTPRYLIKTRGQQVTLSCSPISGHRSVSWYQQTPGQGLQFLFEYFSETQRNKGNFPGRFSGRQFSNSRSEMNVSTLELGDSALYLCASSSGTTSDMQYFGPGTRLTVL.

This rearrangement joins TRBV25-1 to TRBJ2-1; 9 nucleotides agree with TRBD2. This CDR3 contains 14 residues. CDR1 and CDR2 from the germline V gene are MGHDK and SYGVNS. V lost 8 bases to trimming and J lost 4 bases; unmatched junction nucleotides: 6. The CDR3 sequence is CASVAGVSYNEQFF. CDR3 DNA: TGTGCCAGCGTAGCGGGAGTGAGTTACAATGAGCAGTTCTTC.

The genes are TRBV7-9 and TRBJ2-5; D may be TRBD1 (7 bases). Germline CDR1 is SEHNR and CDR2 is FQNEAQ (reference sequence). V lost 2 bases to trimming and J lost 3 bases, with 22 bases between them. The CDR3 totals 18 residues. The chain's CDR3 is CASSLSVLSQGEEETQYF. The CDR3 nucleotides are TGTGCCAGCAGCTTAAGCGTGTTGTCGCAGGGGGAGGAAGAGACCCAGTACTTC.